The 2 T cell receptor beta chains given below trace back to one sample, sequenced in a study of Graves' ophthalmopathy and Graves' hyperthyroidism (dated by TCRdb to about 2018). TCRdb shows the sequencer as Illumina HiSeq 2000. For repertoire sequencing, the TCR beta CDR3 regions were amplified from RNA transcripts. The first round was an RT-PCR using HTBI primers with the Qiagen OneStep RT-PCR kit, and this first round was followed by a second-round multiplex PCR, then size selection and purification. TCRdb's own reprocessing of the public reads used fastp at Q25 and MiXCR and kept productive beta chains. All rows with the same CDR3 protein become a single entry with the most common DNA and genes. A total of 1 million to 1.3 million distinct CDR3 sequences appear in this sample, less than 45% of them only once. Of the sample, around 10% falls within the top ten clones. Specimen: peripheral blood or thyroid tissue (not recorded which). These receptor sequences come from an adult man with Graves' hyperthyroidism.

This clonotype was observed once. The chain employs TRBV5-1 and TRBJ1-6; 8 bases match TRBD1. V shed 1 base and J 6 bases; nucleotides not matched to a gene: 3. The germline V gene encodes CDR1 SGHRS and CDR2 YFSETQ. The CDR3 spans 15 residues. CDR3 coding DNA: TGCGCCAGCAGCTTGCCGGGACAGGCTAATTCACCCCTCCACTTT. Translating gives CASSLPGQANSPLHF.

Note on this clonotype: A much larger clone differs from this one at a single base, so this may be a read error. The V gene is TRBV20-1, the J gene TRBJ2-5; 8 positions match TRBD1. The CDR3 totals 16 residues. The germline V gene has CDR1 DFQATT and CDR2 SNEGSKA (reference sequence). J lost 2 bases, V lost 1 base, and 9 bases had no gene match. The chain's CDR3 is CSARAWWTGPQETQYF. CDR3 nucleotides: TGCAGTGCTAGAGCGTGGTGGACAGGGCCGCAAGAGACCCAGTACTTC.